This TCR beta chain is from a study of lymphopenia after photon versus proton radiotherapy. Study-wide findings and caveats: Under photons, naive T cells and diversity fell while effector/memory populations rose. Oligoclonal CD8+ Temra expansion after nadir drove photon patients' diversity drop.

Only in-frame clones appear in the TCRdb table, and some are missing; sequencing was by immunoSEQ multiplex PCR. The sample contains around 64,000 clones, less than 95% of which appear only once. As for this clone: Its antigen is still unknown.

Germline V CDR1 and CDR2: WSHSY, SAAADI. With 4 bases clipped from V and 0 bases from J, the junction kept 2 bases outside the gene matches. The CDR3 extends over 14 amino acids. V and J are TRBV10-2 and TRBJ2-7; 8 bases are shared with TRBD1. The clonotype was recovered from a woman aged 40 to 49 with cholangiocarcinoma. Source: peripheral blood, taken from a patient treated with photon-based radiotherapy. Here the CDR3 DNA reads TGCGCCAGCAGTGTCACAGGGGGCTCCTACGAGCAGTACTTC. The encoded protein is CASSVTGGSYEQYF.